This T cell receptor beta chain originates from a study of metastatic and nonmetastatic thyroid tumors. No patient received treatment before thyroid surgery. Authors' data handling: Construction of a distant-metastasis classifier for papillary thyroid cancer relied on CDR3 differences across clinicopathological groups. TCRdb reassembled clones from the PCR reads with MiXCR. For this entry, the V and J calls and clone size follow TCRdb and not the study's own pipeline. The sample lists 21,000 or so clones, around 21% occurring once. The ends were cut back, 5 bases at V and 3 bases at J, with 29 bases in the middle. This CDR3 spans 19 amino acids. Germline V CDR1 and CDR2: MDHEN, SYDVKM. This clone was seen repeatedly, ten times or more.

Sequencing was done on a sample of blood. The sequence came from a female donor with papillary thyroid cancer or a benign thyroid nodule (not recorded which). Some clones in this sample may be carry-over from other donors' samples. The J gene is TRBJ2-7, the V gene TRBV28; perhaps TRBD2 as D (6 bases). The CDR3 spells CASSPEGPSGGQGVYEQYF. In DNA form, the CDR3 reads TGTGCCAGCAGTCCCGAAGGTCCAAGCGGAGGGCAGGGCGTCTACGAGCAGTACTTC.